These T cell receptor beta chains were read from a single sample in a study of blood T cell repertoires in COVID-19. Profiling relied on immunoSEQ multiplex PCR, and the TCRdb table lists in-frame clones only, not all of them. Among under 450,000 clones, about 91% were seen once, and the ten largest hold around 1.5%. Sequenced: peripheral blood. The receptors stem from a woman aged 40 to 49 with COVID-19, enrolled during active disease. Each CDR3 is given with its conserved first and last residue. A D gene is named only where the DNA matches it firmly. Some rows mark clone size as missing; the rest say once, few, many or name a class of expanded clone.

cdr3_length,j_call,d_call,v_call,clone_size,cdr3_nt,cdr3_aa
16,TRBJ1-2,TRBD1,TRBV4-1,.,TGCGCCAGCAGCCAAGAGGGAGACAGGGGGAACTATGGCTACACCTTC,CASSQEGDRGNYGYTF
14,TRBJ2-7,.,TRBV6-6,.,TGTGCCAGCGAGCCCCGGGTCGCCTCCTACGAGCAGTACTTC,CASEPRVASYEQYF
15,TRBJ2-2,TRBD1,TRBV28,.,TGTGCCAGCCTGTCCGGGACAGGTGGATCCGGGGAGCTGTTTTTT,CASLSGTGGSGELFF
14,TRBJ2-5,.,TRBV7-9,once,TGTGCCAGCAGCTACCTGGCGGGCCAAGAGACCCAGTACTTC,CASSYLAGQETQYF
13,TRBJ1-2,TRBD1,TRBV27,.,TGTGCCAGCATGACAGGGGCAATTTATGGCTACACCTTC,CASMTGAIYGYTF
13,TRBJ1-1,TRBD1,TRBV6-5,once,TGTGCCAGCAGTTTAGACAGGGGACCTGAAGCTTTCTTT,CASSLDRGPEAFF
15,TRBJ2-5,TRBD2,TRBV7-2,.,TGTGCCAGCAGCTTCCAGCGGGGGGGTGGAGAGACCCAGTACTTC,CASSFQRGGGETQYF
13,TRBJ1-2,.,TRBV28,.,TGTGCCAGCAGTTTCCAGGGGAACTATGGCTACACCTTC,CASSFQGNYGYTF
13,TRBJ2-7,TRBD2,TRBV2,.,TGTGCCAGCAAAACTAGCGGGGGTAGCGAGCAGTACTTC,CASKTSGGSEQYF
15,TRBJ2-3,TRBD2,TRBV7-2,.,TGTGCCAGCAGCTTAGTGAGCGGGGCCACAGATACGCAGTATTTT,CASSLVSGATDTQYF
15,TRBJ1-6,TRBD1,TRBV10-3,.,TGTGCCATCAGTGAGCGCCGGGACAGGGACTCACCCCTCCACTTT,CAISERRDRDSPLHF
14,TRBJ2-7,TRBD1,TRBV7-8,.,TGTGCCAGCAGCTTGGACAGGGCTTACTACGAGCAGTACTTC,CASSLDRAYYEQYF
15,TRBJ1-1,.,TRBV18,.,TGTGCCAGCTCACCTTCGACAGGCCTGAACACTGAAGCTTTCTTT,CASSPSTGLNTEAFF
14,TRBJ2-1,TRBD1,TRBV7-9,.,TGTGCCAGCAGCTTAAGAGACAGGGACAATGAGCAGTTCTTC,CASSLRDRDNEQFF
12,TRBJ1-2,.,TRBV3-1/TRBV3-2,.,TGTGCCAGCAGCGGAAGGGAGGAAGACTACACCTTC,CASSGREEDYTF
14,TRBJ2-5,TRBD1,TRBV29-1,.,TGCAGCGTTGAAGAGGACAGGGGGCGCGGGACCCAGTACTTC,CSVEEDRGRGTQYF
14,TRBJ1-3,TRBD1,TRBV9,.,TGTGCCAGCAGCGCGGACAGGGCTGGAAACACCATATATTTT,CASSADRAGNTIYF
15,TRBJ1-1,.,TRBV7-2,.,TGTGCCAGCAGCCCGGTACAGGGAGTGAACACTGAAGCTTTCTTT,CASSPVQGVNTEAFF
14,TRBJ2-7,TRBD1,TRBV11-2,.,TGTGCCAGCAGCCCCAGGGACAGGGTCCACGAGCAGTACTTC,CASSPRDRVHEQYF
14,TRBJ1-6,.,TRBV4-3,.,TGCGCCAGCAGCCAAGCACAGTATAATTCACCCCTCCACTTT,CASSQAQYNSPLHF
15,TRBJ1-2,.,TRBV28,.,TGTGCCAGCATCGCGACCGGCAGGACAGTCTATGGCTACACCTTC,CASIATGRTVYGYTF
14,TRBJ2-2,TRBD1,TRBV27,.,TGTGCCAGCAGGGGGACAGGCTCCACCGGGGAGCTGTTTTTT,CASRGTGSTGELFF
15,TRBJ2-3,TRBD1,TRBV24-1,.,TGTGCCACCAGTTCTCGGGACAGGGGAGCAGATACGCAGTATTTT,CATSSRDRGADTQYF
17,TRBJ2-7,.,TRBV18,.,TGTGCCAGCTCACCCCTTCTGCGGACAGGGAGGGCCTACGAGCAGTACTTC,CASSPLLRTGRAYEQYF
19,TRBJ2-7,TRBD2,TRBV28,.,TGTGCCAGCAGATCGCCGAGGCTCCGTGACGGGAGGGCGTCCTACGAGCAGTACTTC,CASRSPRLRDGRASYEQYF
15,TRBJ1-6,TRBD1,TRBV11-2,.,TGTGCCAGCAGCCCCCGGACAGGGCAGGAGACACCCCTCCACTTT,CASSPRTGQETPLHF
18,TRBJ2-3,TRBD2,TRBV7-4,.,TGTGCCAGCAGCTTCAGACTAGCGGGGGCCCAGATCACAGATACGCAGTATTTT,CASSFRLAGAQITDTQYF
14,TRBJ1-5,TRBD1,TRBV2,.,TGTGCCAGCAGTGGGACAGGGGGGGGTCAGCCCCAGCATTTT,CASSGTGGGQPQHF
13,TRBJ2-7,.,TRBV6-6,few,TGTGCCAGCAGTATCCGCGTGAGTTACGAGCAGTACTTC,CASSIRVSYEQYF
14,TRBJ1-6,.,TRBV19,.,TGTGCCAGCTCAAGCCCTCTAGGAGGTTCACCCCTCCACTTT,CASSSPLGGSPLHF
16,TRBJ1-4,TRBD1,TRBV7-9,.,TGTGCCAGCAGCTTAGCTTTTAAGGGACAGGCACAAAAACTGTTTTTT,CASSLAFKGQAQKLFF
16,TRBJ1-5,.,TRBV5-6,.,TGTGCCAGCAGCTTCGGACAGTTAAGTCGCGATCAGCCCCAGCATTTT,CASSFGQLSRDQPQHF
15,TRBJ2-1,.,TRBV3-1/TRBV3-2,.,TGTGCCAGCAGCCAAGCGGTTACGGACAGCACTGAGCAGTTCTTC,CASSQAVTDSTEQFF
15,TRBJ2-3,.,TRBV28,.,TGTGCCAGCAGTTTATGGACTAGGGGCACAGATACGCAGTATTTT,CASSLWTRGTDTQYF
13,TRBJ2-6,.,TRBV6-5,.,TGTGCCAGCAGAGGGGTTGGGGCCAACGTCCTGACTTTC,CASRGVGANVLTF
15,TRBJ2-7,TRBD1,TRBV5-6,.,TGTGCCAGCAGCGGGGGACAGGGGCTCTTCTACGAGCAGTACTTC,CASSGGQGLFYEQYF
17,TRBJ1-3,.,TRBV7-2,.,TGTGCCAGCAGCTTAGAAGGCAACAGGGTTCCTGGAAACACCATATATTTT,CASSLEGNRVPGNTIYF
13,TRBJ2-7,TRBD1,TRBV2,.,TGTGCCAGCAGAGTGACAGGGGGCGGCGAGCAGTACTTC,CASRVTGGGEQYF
13,TRBJ2-7,TRBD1,TRBV6-6,.,TGTGCCAGCAGTAGGACAGGTGCCTACGAGCAGTACTTC,CASSRTGAYEQYF
15,TRBJ1-4,TRBD1,TRBV5-8,.,TGTGCCAGCAGCCAGGGTCAGGGGGATAATGAAAAACTGTTTTTT,CASSQGQGDNEKLFF